This T cell receptor (beta chain) comes out of a study of blood T cell repertoires in COVID-19. Overall study context: Specimens from acute and convalescent COVID-19 originated in the United States, Italy and Spain. Sources were T cells, B-cell-depleted T cells, or PBMCs; the material itself was cDNA or gDNA.

In the source study's methods: Reference gene primer amplification gave nucleated cell count estimates. Generated by immunoSEQ multiplex PCR, the TCRdb table keeps only in-frame clones and is missing some. From that table come the V and J calls and clone size; the DNA was used to work out D and trimming. The data show about 47,000 clones, roughly 88% seen once. CDR1 is MGHRA and CDR2 is YSYEKL in the germline V gene. The CDR3 runs 15 residues. V lost 1 base and J lost 3; bases outside the gene matches: 3. Material: peripheral blood. This receptor was taken from a man aged 50 to 59 with active COVID-19. This chain uses TRBV4-1 with TRBJ2-3; 8 bases map to TRBD1. For the CDR3, the DNA is TGCGCCAGCAGCCAAGGGGACAGGCCAACAGATACGCAGTATTTT. Its translation: CASSQGDRPTDTQYF.